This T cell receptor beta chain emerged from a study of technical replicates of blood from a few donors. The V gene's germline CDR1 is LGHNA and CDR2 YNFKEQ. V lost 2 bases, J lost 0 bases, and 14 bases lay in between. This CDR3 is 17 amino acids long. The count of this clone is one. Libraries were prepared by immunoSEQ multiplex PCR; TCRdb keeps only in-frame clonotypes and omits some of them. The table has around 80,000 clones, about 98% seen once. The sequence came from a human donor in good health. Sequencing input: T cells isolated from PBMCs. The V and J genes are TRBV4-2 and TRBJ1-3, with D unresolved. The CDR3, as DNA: TGTGCCAGCAGCCAACCGGACGGGATGAGCTCTGGAAACACCATATATTTT. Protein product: CASSQPDGMSSGNTIYF.